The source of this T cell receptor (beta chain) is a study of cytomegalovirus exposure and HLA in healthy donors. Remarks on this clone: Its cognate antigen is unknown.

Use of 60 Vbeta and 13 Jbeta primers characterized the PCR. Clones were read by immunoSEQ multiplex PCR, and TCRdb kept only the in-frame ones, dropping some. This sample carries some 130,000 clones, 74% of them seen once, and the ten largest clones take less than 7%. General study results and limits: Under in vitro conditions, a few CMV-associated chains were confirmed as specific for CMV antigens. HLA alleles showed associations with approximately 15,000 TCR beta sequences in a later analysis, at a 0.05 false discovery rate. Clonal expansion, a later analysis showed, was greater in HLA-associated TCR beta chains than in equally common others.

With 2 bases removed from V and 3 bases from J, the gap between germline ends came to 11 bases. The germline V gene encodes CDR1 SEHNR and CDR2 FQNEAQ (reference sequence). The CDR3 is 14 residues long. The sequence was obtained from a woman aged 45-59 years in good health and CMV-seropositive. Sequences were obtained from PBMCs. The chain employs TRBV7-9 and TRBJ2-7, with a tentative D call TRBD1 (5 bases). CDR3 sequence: CASSLYTGIYEQYF. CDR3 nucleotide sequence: TGTGCCAGCAGCTTATATACAGGCATCTACGAGCAGTACTTC.